These 20 T cell receptor beta chains were sequenced from one sample in a study of blood T cell repertoires in COVID-19. Sequencing was performed with immunoSEQ multiplex PCR; in TCRdb, only in-frame clones are kept and a portion is missing. The top ten clones hold 15% to 20% of a sample with about 170,000 clones, 79% of them seen once. Sequencing was done on a sample of PBMCs or T cells enriched from blood (not recorded which). Receptors originate from a woman aged 70-85 years in a cohort exposed to, infected with or recovered from COVID-19 (not recorded which).

In its sample, this clone was seen once. The V call is TRBV2, the J call TRBJ1-1; D unclear. CDR1 and CDR2 (germline): SNHLY, FYNNEI. The CDR3 has 16 amino acids. V lost 1 base, J lost 1 base, and 13 bases lay in between. The CDR3 region has the DNA TGTGCCAGCAGTGAAGGTTTTGGGCTTTCGAACACTGAAGCTTTCTTT. Protein product: CASSEGFGLSNTEAFF.

The chain is built from TRBV2 and TRBJ1-1; no firm D call. The germline V gene encodes CDR1 SNHLY and CDR2 FYNNEI. The V and J ends lost 7 bases and 1 base respectively, with 10 bases between them. The CDR3 sequence is 13 residues long. The chain's CDR3 is CASNVEWNTEAFF. The CDR3 nucleotides are TGTGCCAGCAACGTAGAATGGAACACTGAAGCTTTCTTT.

In its sample, this clone was seen once. The rearrangement uses TRBV18 and TRBJ1-3; 10 nucleotides agree with TRBD1. The CDR3 spans 15 residues. J was trimmed by 4 bases and V by 2 bases; bases with no gene match: 2. Germline V gives CDR1 KGHSH, CDR2 LQKENI. In nucleotides, the CDR3 is TGTGCCAGCTCACCAGGGGACAGGGGCGGAAACACCATATATTTT. It yields the protein CASSPGDRGGNTIYF.

J is TRBJ2-3 and V is TRBV5-1; 8 bases match TRBD2. Germline V gene data show CDR1 as SGHRS and CDR2 as YFSETQ. CDR3 size: 15 residues. After removal of 4 bases from V and 2 bases from J, the junction contained 6 bases not matched to a gene. In nucleotides, the CDR3 is TGCGCCAGCAGCCCTCGACTAGCGCACACAGATACGCAGTATTTT. As protein: CASSPRLAHTDTQYF.

The chain combines TRBV28 with TRBJ2-2, with D uncertain. Per germline, CDR1 MDHEN and CDR2 SYDVKM. The V end was cut by 2 bases, the J end by 2 bases, with 15 bases between. The CDR3 spans 17 residues. CDR3 nucleotide sequence: TGTGCCAGCAGTTTAGGCAACCCAAGAATTAACACCGGGGAGCTGTTTTTT. This sequence encodes CASSLGNPRINTGELFF.

Written as DNA, the CDR3 is TGTGCCAGCAGCAAAGGTCCCCCGGGCCACGCGGGCTACGAGCAGTACTTC. This sequence encodes CASSKGPPGHAGYEQYF. This rearrangement joins TRBV5-4 to TRBJ2-7; a possible D gene is TRBD2 (5 bases). CDR3 length: 17 residues. Trimming shortened V by 4 bases and J by 3 bases, and 23 bases separated the two germline ends. Germline V CDR1 and CDR2: SGHNT, YYREEE (reference sequence).

The chain links TRBV5-1 to TRBJ2-2, with D possibly matching TRBD1 (6 bases). The CDR3 is 15 residues long. Deletions cut 4 bases from V and 1 base from J, with 11 bases between. Per the germline V gene, CDR1 is SGHRS and CDR2 is YFSETQ. The CDR3 nucleotides read TGCGCCAGCAGCCCGGCACAGGGGAACACCGGGGAGCTGTTTTTT. Protein: CASSPAQGNTGELFF.

This chain joins TRBV9 and TRBJ2-1; D is undetermined. V was pared by 0 bases and J by 4 bases, with 11 bases between. CDR1 SGDLS and CDR2 YYNGEE come from the germline V gene. CDR3 length equals 15 residues. The CDR3 spells CASSVEISRYNEQFF. In DNA, the CDR3 is TGTGCCAGCAGCGTAGAGATTAGCAGATACAATGAGCAGTTCTTC.

This sequence joins TRBV11-3 and TRBJ2-1; 7 nucleotides line up with TRBD2. The length of the CDR3 is 14 residues. CDR1 is SGHNT, CDR2 YENEEA, per germline. V shed 5 bases, J shed 1 base, and the junction held 2 bases outside the gene matches. This CDR3 reads CASSPSGSYNEQFF. The CDR3 DNA follows: TGTGCCAGCAGCCCTAGCGGATCCTACAATGAGCAGTTCTTC.

V and J are TRBV27 and TRBJ2-7; 12 bases line up with TRBD2. Germline V gene data show CDR1 as MNHEY and CDR2 as SMNVEV (reference sequence). Trimming removed 7 bases from V and 3 bases from J; junction bases left unmatched: 7. CDR3 size: 15 residues. In DNA, the CDR3 is TGTGCCAGCAACCCCCTAGCGGGAGGGTTCTACGAGCAGTACTTC. The encoded protein is CASNPLAGGFYEQYF.

The CDR3 bases are TGTGCCAGCAGCCAGTTGGGAGGCTCTGGAAACACCATATATTTT. Encoded protein: CASSQLGGSGNTIYF. This chain joins TRBV7-2 and TRBJ1-3; D ambiguous. V dropped 5 bases and J dropped 0 bases, with 11 bases sitting between them. The CDR3 is 15 residues long. Per germline, CDR1 SGHTA and CDR2 FQGNSA.

As DNA, the CDR3 is TGTGCCAGCAGACCAACTTTAACCTCTGGGCCTCAAGGCTACAATGAGCAGTTCTTC. Its protein is CASRPTLTSGPQGYNEQFF. The V call is TRBV27, the J call TRBJ2-1; D is unresolved. V shed 6 bases and J shed 3 bases, with 27 bases lying between them. The CDR3 covers 19 residues. The germline V gene encodes CDR1 MNHEY and CDR2 SMNVEV (reference sequence).

The chain employs TRBV5-4 and TRBJ2-7; 7 nucleotides line up with TRBD2. The CDR3 contains 15 residues. Per the germline V gene, CDR1 is SGHNT and CDR2 is YYREEE (reference sequence). The junction had 9 bases not matched to a gene; V was cut back by 3 bases and J by 3 bases. The CDR3 loop reads CASSSMDGGSYEQYF. In nucleotides, the CDR3 is TGTGCCAGCAGCTCTATGGACGGCGGGAGCTACGAGCAGTACTTC.

The rearrangement joins TRBV23-1 to TRBJ1-5; 7 nucleotides line up with TRBD1. TRBV23-1 has ORF status, its function being uncertain. The CDR3 is made up of 17 amino acids. V lost 5 bases to trimming and J lost 1 base; unmatched junction nucleotides: 11. The CDR3 nucleotides read TGCGCCAGCAGTAACCGGGACAGCCGCGGGAGCAATCAGCCCCAGCATTTT. This encodes CASSNRDSRGSNQPQHF.

This clone was observed a few times. The chain joins TRBV27 to TRBJ1-5; D may be TRBD1 (5 bases). This CDR3 spans 15 amino acids. V gave up 8 bases and J gave up 2 bases, with 16 bases separating them. CDR1 is MNHEY and CDR2 is SMNVEV in the germline V gene (reference sequence). CDR3 DNA sequence: TGTGCCAGCCGGGACGGGGGGTCAGGCAATCAGCCCCAGCATTTT. Translating it yields CASRDGGSGNQPQHF.

This rearrangement joins TRBV9 to TRBJ1-1; 7 bases match TRBD1. Germline assignment: CDR1 SGDLS and CDR2 YYNGEE. The CDR3 spans 16 residues. With V trimmed by 4 bases and J by 0 bases, 9 bases remained unmatched. The CDR3, as DNA: TGTGCCAGCAGCCCAAGGGACAGACACATGAACACTGAAGCTTTCTTT. Translating it yields CASSPRDRHMNTEAFF.

This chain links TRBV18 with TRBJ2-7; D might be TRBD2 (6 bases). Trimming shortened V by 2 bases and J by 4 bases, and 12 bases separated the two germline ends. CDR3 length: 14 amino acids. Germline CDR1 KGHSH, CDR2 LQKENI. CDR3 bases: TGTGCCAGCTCACCAATATCTAGCGAGTACGAGCAGTACTTC. It translates to CASSPISSEYEQYF.

The chain links TRBV21-1 to TRBJ1-4. TRBV21-1 is labeled a pseudogene. CDR3 length: 15 amino acids. For the CDR3, the DNA is TGTGCCAGCAGCAAAAATCGGGGTGCGGAGGAAAAACTGTTTTTT. Protein product: CASSKNRGAEEKLFF.

The sample holds a few counts of this clone. The rearrangement uses TRBV5-4 and TRBJ2-7; a possible D gene is TRBD2 (5 bases). The CDR3 has 15 amino acids. Trimming took 3 bases from V and 7 from J, leaving 20 bases between them. Germline V gene lookup returns CDR1 SGHNT and CDR2 YYREEE (reference sequence). Here the CDR3 DNA reads TGTGCCAGCAGCTCCGTTACACTTGACGGGGAGGAGCAGTACTTC. Encoded protein: CASSSVTLDGEEQYF.

The genes are TRBV3-1 (or the pseudogene TRBV3-2) and TRBJ1-4; D is uncertain. The CDR3 has 15 residues. The germline V gene has CDR1 LGHDT and CDR2 YNNKEL (reference sequence). V gave up 0 bases and J gave up 10 bases, with 15 bases separating them. The DNA for the CDR3 is TGTGCCAGCAGCCAAGATGGACTTATATTCGGAAAACTGTTTTTT. Amino acids: CASSQDGLIFGKLFF.